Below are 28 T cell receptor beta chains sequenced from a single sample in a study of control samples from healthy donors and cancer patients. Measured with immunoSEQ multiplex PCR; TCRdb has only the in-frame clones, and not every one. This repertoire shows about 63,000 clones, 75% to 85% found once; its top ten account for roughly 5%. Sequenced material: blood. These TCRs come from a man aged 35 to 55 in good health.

The CDR3 loop reads CATSRESIGDSSYEQYF. The DNA for the CDR3 is TGTGCCACCAGCAGAGAATCGATTGGGGACAGCTCCTACGAGCAGTACTTC. The chain links TRBV15 to TRBJ2-7; 7 bases line up with TRBD1. The CDR3 has 17 residues. CDR1 is LNHNV and CDR2 is YYDKDF in the germline V gene (reference sequence). V gave up 0 bases and J gave up 0 bases; unmatched junction bases: 8.

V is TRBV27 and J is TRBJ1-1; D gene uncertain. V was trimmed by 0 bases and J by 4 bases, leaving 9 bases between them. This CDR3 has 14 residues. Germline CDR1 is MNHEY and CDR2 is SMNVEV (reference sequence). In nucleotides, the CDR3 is TGTGCCAGCAGTTTATCAGGGTGGGGCACTGAAGCTTTCTTT. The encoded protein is CASSLSGWGTEAFF.

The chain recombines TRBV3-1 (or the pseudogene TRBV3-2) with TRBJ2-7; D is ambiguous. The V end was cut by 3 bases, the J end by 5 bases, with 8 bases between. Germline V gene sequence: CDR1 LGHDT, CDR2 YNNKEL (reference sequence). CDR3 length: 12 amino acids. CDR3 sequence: CASSHTLHEQYF. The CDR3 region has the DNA TGTGCCAGCAGCCACACCCTCCACGAGCAGTACTTC.

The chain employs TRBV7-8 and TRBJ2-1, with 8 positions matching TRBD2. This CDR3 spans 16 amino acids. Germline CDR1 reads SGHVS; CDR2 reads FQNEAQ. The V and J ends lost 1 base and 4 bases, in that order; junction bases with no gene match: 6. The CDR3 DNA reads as TGTGCCAGCAGCTTAGGGGGCGGGGGGCCATACAATGAGCAGTTCTTC. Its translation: CASSLGGGGPYNEQFF.

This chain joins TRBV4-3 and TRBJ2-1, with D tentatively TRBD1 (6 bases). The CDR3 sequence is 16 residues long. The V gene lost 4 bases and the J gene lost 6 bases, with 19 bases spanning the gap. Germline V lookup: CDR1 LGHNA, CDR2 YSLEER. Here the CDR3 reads CASSPGRGRSSNEQFF. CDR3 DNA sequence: TGCGCCAGCAGCCCCGGTAGGGGGAGAAGTTCCAATGAGCAGTTCTTC.

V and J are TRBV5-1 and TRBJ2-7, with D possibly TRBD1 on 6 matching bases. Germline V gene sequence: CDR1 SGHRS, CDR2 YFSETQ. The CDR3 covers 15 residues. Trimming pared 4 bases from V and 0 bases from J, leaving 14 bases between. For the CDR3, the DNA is TGCGCCAGCAGCCTCCCCACAGGGACCTCCTACGAGCAGTACTTC. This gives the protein CASSLPTGTSYEQYF.

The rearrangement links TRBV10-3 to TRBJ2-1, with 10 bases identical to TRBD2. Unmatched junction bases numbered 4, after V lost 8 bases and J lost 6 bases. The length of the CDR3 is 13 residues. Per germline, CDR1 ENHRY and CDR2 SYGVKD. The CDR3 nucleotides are TGTGCCATCGGGGAGCGGGAGGGCAATGAGCAGTTCTTC. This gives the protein CAIGEREGNEQFF.

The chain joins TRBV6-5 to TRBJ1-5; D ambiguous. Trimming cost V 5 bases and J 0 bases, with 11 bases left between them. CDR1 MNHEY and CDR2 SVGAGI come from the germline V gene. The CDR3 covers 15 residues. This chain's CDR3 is CASSPRPFSNQPQHF. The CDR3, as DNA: TGTGCCAGCAGTCCCAGACCCTTTAGCAATCAGCCCCAGCATTTT.

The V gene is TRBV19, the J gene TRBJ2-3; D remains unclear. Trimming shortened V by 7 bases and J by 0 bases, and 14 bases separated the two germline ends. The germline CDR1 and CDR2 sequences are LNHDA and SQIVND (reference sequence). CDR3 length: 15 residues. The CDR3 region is CASNRGDASTDTQYF. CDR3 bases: TGTGCCAGTAATAGAGGTGATGCTAGCACAGATACGCAGTATTTT.

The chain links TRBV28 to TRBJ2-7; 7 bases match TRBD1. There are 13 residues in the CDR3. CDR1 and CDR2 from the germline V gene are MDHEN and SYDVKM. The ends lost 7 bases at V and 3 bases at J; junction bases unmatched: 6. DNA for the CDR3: TGTGCCAGCACCCCGACAGGGCGCTACGAGCAGTACTTC. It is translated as CASTPTGRYEQYF.

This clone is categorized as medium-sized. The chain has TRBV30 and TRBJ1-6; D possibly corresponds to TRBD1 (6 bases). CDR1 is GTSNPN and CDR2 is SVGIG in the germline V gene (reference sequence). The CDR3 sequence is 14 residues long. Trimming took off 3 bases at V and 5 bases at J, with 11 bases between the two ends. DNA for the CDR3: TGTGCCTGGAGCTATAAGGGGGATAATTCACCCCTCCACTTT. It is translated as CAWSYKGDNSPLHF.

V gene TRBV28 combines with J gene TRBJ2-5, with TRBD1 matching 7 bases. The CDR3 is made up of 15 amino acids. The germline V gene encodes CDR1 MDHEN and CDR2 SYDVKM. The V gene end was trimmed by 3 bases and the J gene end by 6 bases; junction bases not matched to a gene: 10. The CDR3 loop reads CASSFGTVSGKTQYF. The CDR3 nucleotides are TGTGCCAGCAGTTTCGGGACAGTGTCAGGAAAGACCCAGTACTTC.

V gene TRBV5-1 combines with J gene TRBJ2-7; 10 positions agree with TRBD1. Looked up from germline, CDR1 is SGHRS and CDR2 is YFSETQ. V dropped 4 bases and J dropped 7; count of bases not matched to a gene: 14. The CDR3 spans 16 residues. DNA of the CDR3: TGCGCCAGCAGCCCAGGTCGGCGACAGGGGGCTCGGGAGCAGTACTTC. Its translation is CASSPGRRQGAREQYF.

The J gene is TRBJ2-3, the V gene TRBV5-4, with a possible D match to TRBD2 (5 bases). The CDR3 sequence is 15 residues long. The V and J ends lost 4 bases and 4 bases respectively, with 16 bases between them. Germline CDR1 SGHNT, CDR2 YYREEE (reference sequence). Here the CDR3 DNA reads TGTGCCAGCAGCGTTAGTCTAGCCTCCGCAGATACGCAGTATTTT. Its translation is CASSVSLASADTQYF.

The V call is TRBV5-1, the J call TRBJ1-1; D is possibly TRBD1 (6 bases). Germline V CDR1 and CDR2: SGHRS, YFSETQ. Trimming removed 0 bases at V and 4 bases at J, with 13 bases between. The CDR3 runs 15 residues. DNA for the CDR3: TGCGCCAGCAGCTTGGCCCCAGGGGTCGGCACTGAAGCTTTCTTT. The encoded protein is CASSLAPGVGTEAFF.

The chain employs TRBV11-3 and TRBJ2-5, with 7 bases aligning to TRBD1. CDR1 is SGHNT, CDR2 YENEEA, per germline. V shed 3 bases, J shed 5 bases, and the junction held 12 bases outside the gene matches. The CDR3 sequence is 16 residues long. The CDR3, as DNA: TGTGCCAGCAGCTTCCGTCCACAGGGGAGCCACGAGACCCAGTACTTC. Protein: CASSFRPQGSHETQYF.

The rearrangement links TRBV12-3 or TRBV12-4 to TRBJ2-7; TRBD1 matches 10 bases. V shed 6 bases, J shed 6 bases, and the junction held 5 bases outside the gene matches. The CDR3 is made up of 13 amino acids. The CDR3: CASRPGQGSEQYF. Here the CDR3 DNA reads TGTGCCAGCAGGCCGGGACAGGGGTCCGAGCAGTACTTC.

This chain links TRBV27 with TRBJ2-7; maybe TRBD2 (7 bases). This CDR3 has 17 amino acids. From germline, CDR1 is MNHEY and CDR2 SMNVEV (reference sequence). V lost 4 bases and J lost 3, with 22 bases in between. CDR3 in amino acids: CASSSISPRGRNYEQYF. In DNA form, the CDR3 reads TGTGCCAGCAGTTCAATCTCTCCGCGGGGGCGCAACTACGAGCAGTACTTC.

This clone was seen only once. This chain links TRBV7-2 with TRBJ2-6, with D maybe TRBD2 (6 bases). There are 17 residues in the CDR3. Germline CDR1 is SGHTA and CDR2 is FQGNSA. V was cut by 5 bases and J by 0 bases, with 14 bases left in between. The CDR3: CASSLGAGLSGANVLTF. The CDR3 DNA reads TGTGCCAGCAGCCTAGGGGCGGGACTCTCTGGGGCCAACGTCCTGACTTTC.

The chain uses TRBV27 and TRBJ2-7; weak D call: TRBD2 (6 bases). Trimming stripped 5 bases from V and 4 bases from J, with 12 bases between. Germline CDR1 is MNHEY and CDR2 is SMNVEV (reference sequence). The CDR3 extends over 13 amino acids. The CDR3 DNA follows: TGTGCCAGCAGTCCCGGGACTTTTTACGAGCAGTACTTC. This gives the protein CASSPGTFYEQYF.

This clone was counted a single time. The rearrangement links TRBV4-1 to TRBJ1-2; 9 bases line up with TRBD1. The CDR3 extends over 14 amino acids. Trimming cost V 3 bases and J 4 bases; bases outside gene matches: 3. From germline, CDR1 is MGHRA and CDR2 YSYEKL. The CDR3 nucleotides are TGCGCCAGCAGCCAGGGACAGGGCACCTATGGCTACACCTTC. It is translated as CASSQGQGTYGYTF.

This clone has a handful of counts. The CDR3 bases are TGCGCCAGCACCCCCGGCTCAGGGTTCGTTGAAGCTTTCTTT. This encodes CASTPGSGFVEAFF. J is TRBJ1-1 and V is TRBV5-1; D perhaps matches TRBD1 (5 bases). Trimming cost V 6 bases and J 7 bases, with 19 bases left between them. CDR1 and CDR2 (germline): SGHRS, YFSETQ. CDR3 size: 14 residues.

CDR3 loop: CASSALVWGPGELFF. In nucleotides, the CDR3 is TGCGCCAGCAGTGCCCTAGTCTGGGGACCCGGGGAGCTGTTTTTT. The chain couples TRBV10-1 to TRBJ2-2; D possibly matches TRBD1 or TRBD2 (5 bases each). Germline assignment: CDR1 WNHNN and CDR2 SYGVQD (reference sequence). There are 15 residues in the CDR3. V was pared by 4 bases and J by 6 bases, with 15 bases between.

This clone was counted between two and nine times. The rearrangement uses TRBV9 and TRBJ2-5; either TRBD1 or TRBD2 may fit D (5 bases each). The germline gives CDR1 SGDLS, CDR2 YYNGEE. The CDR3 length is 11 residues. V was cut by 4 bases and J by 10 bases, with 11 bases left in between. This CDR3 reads CASSSTGRQYF. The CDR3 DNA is TGTGCCAGCAGCTCCACGGGACGCCAGTACTTC.

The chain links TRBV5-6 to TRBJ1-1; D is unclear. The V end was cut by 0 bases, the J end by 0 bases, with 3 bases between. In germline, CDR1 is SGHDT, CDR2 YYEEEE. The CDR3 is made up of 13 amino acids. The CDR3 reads CASSLGLNTEAFF. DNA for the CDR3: TGTGCCAGCAGCTTGGGGTTGAACACTGAAGCTTTCTTT.

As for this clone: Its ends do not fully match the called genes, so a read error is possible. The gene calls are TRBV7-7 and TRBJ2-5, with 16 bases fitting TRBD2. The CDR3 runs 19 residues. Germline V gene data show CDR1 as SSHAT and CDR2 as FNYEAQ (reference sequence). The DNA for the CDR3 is TGTGCTAGCAGCCCCAACCCCGGGACTAGCGGGAGGGCCTCATGGACCCAGTACTTC. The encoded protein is CASSPNPGTSGRASWTQYF.

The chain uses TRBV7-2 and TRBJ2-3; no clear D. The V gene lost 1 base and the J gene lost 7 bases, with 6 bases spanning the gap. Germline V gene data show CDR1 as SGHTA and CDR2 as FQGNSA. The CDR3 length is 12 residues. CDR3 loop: CASSLVGNTQYF. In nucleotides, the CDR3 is TGTGCCAGCAGCTTAGTTGGGAATACGCAGTATTTT.

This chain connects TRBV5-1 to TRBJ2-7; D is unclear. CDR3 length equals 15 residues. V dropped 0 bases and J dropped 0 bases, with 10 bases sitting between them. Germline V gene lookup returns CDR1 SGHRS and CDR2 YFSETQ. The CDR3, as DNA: TGCGCCAGCAGCTTGGGCGCGGCTAGCTCCTACGAGCAGTACTTC. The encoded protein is CASSLGAASSYEQYF.